The 28 T cell receptor beta chains listed next were all sequenced from one sample in a study of early T cells in non-severe SARS-CoV-2 infection. TCRdb fed the 5' RACE reads into MiXCR, producing one record per CDR3 protein. The sample records about 99,000 distinct CDR3 sequences, 16% being singletons. Sequencing was performed on whole blood. Every receptor here comes from an adult who was a healthcare worker with PCR-confirmed SARS-CoV-2 infection or an uninfected control (not recorded which).

This clonotype was observed a few times. A junction boundary mismatches the germline segment, possibly from a read error. V usage is TRBV20-1 and J usage is TRBJ1-1; D not certain. CDR3 size: 9 residues. Germline CDR1 reads DFQATT; CDR2 reads SNEGSKA (reference sequence). The DNA for the CDR3 is TGCAGTGCTAGGGGCCAGCGGGGCTTT. Its protein product is CSARGQRGF.

A few counts support this clonotype. The rearrangement uses TRBV7-9 and TRBJ1-5, with TRBD1 matching 7 bases. CDR3 length: 17 amino acids. CDR1 is SEHNR and CDR2 is FQNEAQ in the germline V gene (reference sequence). V shed 4 bases, J shed 9 bases, and the junction held 18 bases outside the gene matches. CDR3 DNA: TGTGCCAGCAGCTCGGAAACTTCCGGGACAGTCCATAGGCCCCAGCATTTT. Amino acid sequence: CASSSETSGTVHRPQHF.

The rearrangement uses TRBV20-1 and TRBJ1-2, with unresolved D. The V end was cut by 2 bases, the J end by 4 bases, with 8 bases between. Germline V CDR1 and CDR2: DFQATT, SNEGSKA (reference sequence). The CDR3 is 12 residues long. CDR3 protein: CSARTKVYGYTF. The CDR3 DNA reads as TGCAGTGCTAGAACCAAAGTCTATGGCTACACCTTC.

The J gene is TRBJ1-6, the V gene TRBV7-8; TRBD1 aligns across 7 bases. CDR1 is SGHVS and CDR2 is FQNEAQ in the germline V gene. V lost 3 bases to trimming and J lost 7 bases; unmatched junction nucleotides: 9. The CDR3 is 16 amino acids. CDR3 sequence (DNA): TGTGCCAGCAGCTTTTCCGACAGGGTAAAGAATTCACCCCTCCACTTT. Protein product: CASSFSDRVKNSPLHF.

V is TRBV20-1 and J is TRBJ1-1; 9 bases map to TRBD1. The V and J ends lost 3 bases and 1 base, in that order; junction bases with no gene match: 6. Looked up from germline, CDR1 is DFQATT and CDR2 is SNEGSKA (reference sequence). The CDR3 contains 15 residues. DNA of the CDR3: TGCAGTGCTAGCAACCCGGGACAGGGGAACACTGAAGCTTTCTTT. Translation: CSASNPGQGNTEAFF.

The sample holds a few counts of this clonotype. The chain carries TRBV18 and TRBJ2-4; 11 nucleotides line up with TRBD1. V lost 3 bases, J lost 7 bases, and 5 bases stayed unmatched. The CDR3 has 15 amino acids. Germline CDR1 and CDR2: KGHSH and LQKENI. CDR3 sequence: CASSPGTGGRNIQYF. The CDR3 DNA follows: TGTGCCAGCTCACCCGGGACAGGGGGTCGGAACATTCAGTACTTC.

Ten or more counts support this clonotype. This chain connects TRBV28 to TRBJ2-5, with 9 bases that match TRBD2. Germline lookup yields CDR1 MDHEN and CDR2 SYDVKM. The CDR3 covers 14 residues. The trim removed 8 bases at V and 3 bases at J, leaving 7 bases unmatched. The chain's CDR3 is CASSLLAGEETQYF. The CDR3 region has the DNA TGTGCCAGCTCCTTACTAGCGGGCGAAGAGACCCAGTACTTC.

The chain uses TRBV28 and TRBJ2-5, with TRBD2 identical over 9 bases. Germline V gene lookup returns CDR1 MDHEN and CDR2 SYDVKM. The CDR3 covers 14 residues. V was pared by 2 bases and J by 6 bases, with 4 bases of the junction left unmatched. CDR3 sequence (DNA): TGTGCCAGCAGTTTAGCGGGAGGGCCTAAGACCCAGTACTTC. It yields the protein CASSLAGGPKTQYF.

This clonotype was counted many times. This rearrangement joins TRBV27 to TRBJ2-2; D is perhaps TRBD2 (6 bases). CDR1 and CDR2 (germline): MNHEY, SMNVEV (reference sequence). This CDR3 is built from 15 residues. V dropped 7 bases and J dropped 5 bases, with 17 bases sitting between them. The CDR3 DNA follows: TGTGCCAGCACACCGGGACTGGGTGTAACCGGGGAGCTGTTTTTT. Its protein product is CASTPGLGVTGELFF.

This clonotype has just a few counts. The chain carries TRBV6-1 and TRBJ2-7, with 7 positions matching TRBD1. The V gene's germline CDR1 is MNHNS and CDR2 SASEGT. This CDR3 region has 13 residues. The V segment lost 6 bases and the J segment 6 bases; nucleotides outside the gene matches: 8. DNA of the CDR3: TGTGCCAGCAGCTTTTACAGGGGCGGCGAGCAGTACTTC. Translating gives CASSFYRGGEQYF.

There are a few counts of this clonotype. V usage is TRBV6-5 and J usage is TRBJ2-7, with D perhaps TRBD1 (6 bases). Deletions cut 2 bases from V and 7 bases from J, with 9 bases between. Per the germline V gene, CDR1 is MNHEY and CDR2 is SVGAGI. The CDR3 loop spans 12 amino acids. As DNA, the CDR3 is TGTGCCAGCAGTTACCGCACAGGGGAGCAGTACTTC. Encoded protein: CASSYRTGEQYF.

This clonotype was counted a few times. The chain has TRBV6-4 and TRBJ2-7, with 9 bases aligning to TRBD2. The length of the CDR3 is 15 residues. The germline gives CDR1 MRHNA, CDR2 SNTAGT. With V trimmed by 3 bases and J by 6 bases, 9 bases remained unmatched. DNA for the CDR3: TGTGCCAGCAGTGATGGAATAGCGGGAGTTGGCGAGCAGTACTTC. Translation: CASSDGIAGVGEQYF.

The rearrangement uses TRBV30 and TRBJ2-7; 10 bases map to TRBD1. This CDR3 is built from 17 residues. Trimming at V came to 5 bases and at J to 0 bases, leaving 13 bases not matched to a gene. CDR1 and CDR2 (germline): GTSNPN, SVGIG (reference sequence). CDR3 in amino acids: CAWSGTGVTPSSYEQYF. The CDR3 DNA is TGTGCCTGGTCCGGGACAGGGGTTACCCCAAGCTCCTACGAGCAGTACTTC.

The chain couples TRBV28 to TRBJ2-7; 8 positions match TRBD1. V lost 7 bases to trimming and J lost 1 base; unmatched junction nucleotides: 9. Germline V lookup: CDR1 MDHEN, CDR2 SYDVKM. CDR3 length: 15 residues. The CDR3 DNA reads as TGTGCCAGCAAGCTTGGGACAGGATGGTCCTACGAGCAGTACTTC. It translates to CASKLGTGWSYEQYF.

This clonotype was seen only a few times. This rearrangement joins TRBV29-1 to TRBJ2-7; unclear D gene. The CDR3 is made up of 12 amino acids. The ends were cut back, 4 bases at V and 3 bases at J, with 10 bases in the middle. The V gene's germline CDR1 is SQVTM and CDR2 ANQGSEA. The CDR3 coding sequence is TGCAGCGTTGGAGAGTCATACTACGAGCAGTACTTC. Translation gives CSVGESYYEQYF.

This clonotype was picked up a small number of times. CDR3 sequence (DNA): TGTGCCAGCAGTTTTGTCTTAGGACAGGGATTCGTCGACACAGATACGCAGTATTTT. Its protein is CASSFVLGQGFVDTDTQYF. The chain employs TRBV12-3 or TRBV12-4 and TRBJ2-3, with TRBD1 identical over 8 bases. V was clipped by 3 bases and J by 2 bases; unmatched bases: 16. This CDR3 comprises 19 residues.

This clonotype showed up just a few times. The chain is built from TRBV4-3 and TRBJ2-1; D is undetermined. Looked up from germline, CDR1 is LGHNA and CDR2 is YSLEER. The ends were cut back, 0 bases at V and 0 bases at J, with 9 bases in the middle. The CDR3 sequence is 16 residues long. Written as DNA, the CDR3 is TGCGCCAGCAGCCAAGAGTTGCGGAGCTCCTACAATGAGCAGTTCTTC. It codes for CASSQELRSSYNEQFF.

This clonotype came up a few times. The genes are TRBV9 and TRBJ1-2, with D tentatively TRBD1 (6 bases). Trimming pared 3 bases from V and 6 bases from J, leaving 24 bases between. CDR3 length: 17 amino acids. CDR1 and CDR2 (germline): SGDLS, YYNGEE. CDR3: CASSATKTKQGGHGYTF. CDR3 nucleotides: TGTGCCAGCAGCGCCACCAAAACCAAACAGGGCGGCCATGGCTACACCTTC.

V is TRBV7-9 and J is TRBJ1-4; D may be TRBD1 (5 bases). Trimming took off 3 bases at V and 5 bases at J, with 16 bases between the two ends. This CDR3 is built from 16 residues. Germline V lookup: CDR1 SEHNR, CDR2 FQNEAQ (reference sequence). The CDR3 region has the DNA TGTGCCAGCAGCTTTCAAACCGGGACTGTGAATGAAAAACTGTTTTTT. It translates to CASSFQTGTVNEKLFF.

The J gene is TRBJ2-1, the V gene TRBV11-2, with D maybe TRBD2 (5 bases). V gave up 3 bases and J gave up 0 bases, with 6 bases separating them. CDR1 and CDR2 (germline): SGHAT, FQNNGV. This CDR3 has 14 amino acids. This chain's CDR3 is CASSFGNSYNEQFF. In DNA, the CDR3 is TGTGCCAGCAGCTTCGGGAACTCCTACAATGAGCAGTTCTTC.

This rearrangement joins TRBV2 to TRBJ1-2, with D tentatively TRBD1 (5 bases). The CDR3 totals 14 residues. The V gene's germline CDR1 is SNHLY and CDR2 FYNNEI. V shed 2 bases and J shed 2 bases, with 9 bases lying between them. CDR3 in DNA: TGTGCCAGCAGTGAACAGGGTATAAACTATGGCTACACCTTC. It is translated as CASSEQGINYGYTF.

The sample holds a few counts of this clonotype. The V gene is TRBV6-5, the J gene TRBJ2-1; D gene uncertain. Deletions cut 2 bases from V and 6 bases from J, with 8 bases between. In germline, CDR1 is MNHEY, CDR2 SVGAGI. CDR3 size: 13 residues. CDR3 nucleotide sequence: TGTGCCAGCAGTTACGACCCTTTCAATGAGCAGTTCTTC. Translated: CASSYDPFNEQFF.

The chain has TRBV7-2 and TRBJ2-5; 9 positions match TRBD1. The junction had 12 bases not matched to a gene; V was cut back by 5 bases and J by 8 bases. CDR1 SGHTA and CDR2 FQGNSA come from the germline V gene. The length of the CDR3 is 15 residues. The CDR3: CASSPGTGRALTQYF. The DNA of the CDR3 is TGTGCCAGCAGCCCCGGGACAGGGCGGGCATTAACCCAGTACTTC.

This clonotype was observed at least ten times. The chain is built from TRBV28 and TRBJ2-1, with D uncertain. The germline V gene encodes CDR1 MDHEN and CDR2 SYDVKM. The CDR3 has 15 amino acids. Between the trimmed V and J ends, which lost 5 bases and 7 bases, there was a span of 18 bases. The CDR3, as DNA: TGTGCCAGCAGTCCTCCGGGTCCCCTGGGAAATGAGCAGTTCTTC. Its protein is CASSPPGPLGNEQFF.

This chain uses TRBV2 with TRBJ2-3, with 11 bases that match TRBD2. The CDR3 length is 15 residues. Germline CDR1 reads SNHLY; CDR2 reads FYNNEI. V was clipped by 6 bases and J by 2 bases; unmatched bases: 4. The CDR3 protein is CASRGTSGLTDTQYF. CDR3 bases: TGTGCCAGCAGAGGGACTAGCGGTCTCACAGATACGCAGTATTTT.

This clonotype was seen a few times. The chain has TRBV30 and TRBJ2-5; 8 nucleotides align to TRBD2. Unmatched junction bases numbered 22, after V lost 2 bases and J lost 2 bases. This CDR3 comprises 20 residues. Germline loops: CDR1 GTSNPN, CDR2 SVGIG (reference sequence). The CDR3 coding sequence is TGTGCCTGGAGTTCGCATGACAGGCGACGAACTAGCGGCCTGCAAGAGACCCAGTACTTC. Translated: CAWSSHDRRRTSGLQETQYF.

The chain has TRBV7-2 and TRBJ2-3; TRBD2 matches 11 bases. The germline V gene has CDR1 SGHTA and CDR2 FQGNSA. The CDR3 is 16 amino acids. V lost 3 bases to trimming and J lost 8 bases; unmatched junction nucleotides: 10. CDR3 loop: CASSLASGGRGGTQYF. CDR3 DNA sequence: TGTGCCAGCAGCTTGGCTAGCGGGGGGCGGGGAGGTACGCAGTATTTT.

Ten or more counts support this clonotype. This chain uses TRBV27 with TRBJ2-1, with D perhaps being TRBD1 or TRBD2 (5 bases each). The CDR3 totals 15 residues. Germline V lookup: CDR1 MNHEY, CDR2 SMNVEV (reference sequence). V was pared by 2 bases and J by 4 bases, with 12 bases between. The chain's CDR3 is CASSLEGPRYNEQFF. In nucleotides, the CDR3 is TGTGCCAGCAGTTTAGAGGGGCCGCGATACAATGAGCAGTTCTTC.